This T cell receptor (beta chain) was recovered during a study of Tregs in tolerant kidney transplant recipients (dated by TCRdb to the late 2010s). A note on the overall study: Transplants used related donors with nonmyeloablative bone marrow transplantation; mixed chimerism was transient in the human trials. The study applied TCRbeta sequencing to find donor-specific regulatory T cells before combined kidney and bone marrow transplantation and then followed those same cells after transplant. On the study overall, not on this receptor specifically: Biological reproducibility was not directly addressed, though technical replication error appeared minimal. In tolerant patients, the expansion of donor-specific Tregs was greater than global Treg expansion, suggesting that the expansion was antigen-driven rather than nonspecific. Expanding Tregs with activated donor B cells appeared to identify the most biologically relevant and donor-specific TCRbeta repertoire. The study was constrained by small patient numbers, and validation of the findings is required in larger populations and under other immunosuppression protocols. For some patients, the PCR primers changed as time went on, which meant samples from those patients could not be compared with one another at the nucleotide level.

On this clone: Its antigen is currently not known. Per-nucleotide qualities are absent, and no much larger clonotype sits a single base away.

The CDR3 has 16 amino acids, counting the end cysteine and phenylalanine. The read is trimmed to its CDR3 DNA, 48 bases read in frame from base 1. CDR1 SGHVS and CDR2 FQNEAQ were looked up in the germline V gene. Trimming leaves V shorter by 5 bases and J shorter by 4 bases, with the junction holding 14 bases beyond the gene matches. For TCRbeta CDR3 sequencing, genomic DNA was extracted from sorted cells using the QIAGEN DNeasy Blood and Tissue Kit. High-throughput TCRbeta CDR3 sequencing was carried out commercially through immunoSEQ, with PCR amplification with bias correction and internal controls included. Regarding the original processing steps: Unique productive TCRbeta sequences were defined by CDR3 nucleotide sequence where primers matched, otherwise by CDR3 amino acid sequence with Vbeta and Jbeta genes. To correct sorting error, sequences shared between sorted populations at a frequency ratio of 2:1 or less were removed; the rest were assigned to the higher population. A sequence counted as donor-reactive if, in CFSE-low cells, the sequence had a frequency of at least 0.01% and was expanded at least 5-fold compared with unstimulated cells. Jensen-Shannon divergence calculated on the top 100 TCRbeta sequences ranked by frequency was used to measure repertoire divergence. When a sample had multiple sequencing runs, each run was corrected for sorting error separately and the runs were then pooled. The table was pulled from immuneACCESS by TCRdb, which kept in-frame rearrangements only. Such tables lose some clones; where checked, under half of the loss comes from unresolved V genes, and the rest has no known cause. V, J and clone size were drawn from that table, and D and trimming were deduced from the DNA. The table for this sample lists fewer than 100,000 clones; around 93% of them were counted only once. Roughly 0.35% of the sample rests with the top ten.

Interpreted using the paper, the time point label stands for: blood sample drawn before combined kidney and bone marrow transplant. Thawed PBMCs were FACS-sorted into unstimulated Tregs (CD4+CD25+CD127-), CD4+ non-Tregs (CD4+CD25-), CD4 cells and CD8 cells. Thawed PBMCs were rested overnight at 37 degrees C with 150 to 200 IU/ml IL-2 before Treg sorting. Patients were several combined kidney and bone marrow transplant recipients from the ITN036ST trial, and only these trial subjects had samples available. Healthy control blood was processed to PBMCs with a Ficoll density gradient and then cryopreserved, whereas patient PBMCs were collected both before and after transplant.

The source of this sequence is a human donor who received a combined kidney and bone marrow transplant. The source was Tregs from blood, collected before the transplant. The rearranged segments are TRBV7-8 and TRBJ2-7; 7 middle bases align to TRBD1. The DNA reads TGTGCCAGCAGCCAAAGGGCAAGGGGGCTTTATTACGAGCAGTACTTC. It translates to CASSQRARGLYYEQYF.